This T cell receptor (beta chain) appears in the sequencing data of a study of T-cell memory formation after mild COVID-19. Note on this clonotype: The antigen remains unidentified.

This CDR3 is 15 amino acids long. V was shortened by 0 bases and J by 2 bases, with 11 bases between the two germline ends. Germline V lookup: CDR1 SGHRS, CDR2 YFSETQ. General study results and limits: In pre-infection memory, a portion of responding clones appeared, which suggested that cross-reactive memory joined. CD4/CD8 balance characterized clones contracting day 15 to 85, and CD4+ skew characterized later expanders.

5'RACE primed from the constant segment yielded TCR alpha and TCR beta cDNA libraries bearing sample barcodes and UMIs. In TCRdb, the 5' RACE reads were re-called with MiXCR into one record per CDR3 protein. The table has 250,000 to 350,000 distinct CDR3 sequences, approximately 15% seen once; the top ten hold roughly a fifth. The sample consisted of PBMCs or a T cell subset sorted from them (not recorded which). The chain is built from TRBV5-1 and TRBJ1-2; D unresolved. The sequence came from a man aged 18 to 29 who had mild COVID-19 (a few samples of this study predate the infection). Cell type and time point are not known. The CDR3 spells CASSLGLGLNYGYTF. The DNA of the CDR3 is TGCGCCAGCAGCTTGGGACTTGGCTTGAACTATGGCTACACCTTC.